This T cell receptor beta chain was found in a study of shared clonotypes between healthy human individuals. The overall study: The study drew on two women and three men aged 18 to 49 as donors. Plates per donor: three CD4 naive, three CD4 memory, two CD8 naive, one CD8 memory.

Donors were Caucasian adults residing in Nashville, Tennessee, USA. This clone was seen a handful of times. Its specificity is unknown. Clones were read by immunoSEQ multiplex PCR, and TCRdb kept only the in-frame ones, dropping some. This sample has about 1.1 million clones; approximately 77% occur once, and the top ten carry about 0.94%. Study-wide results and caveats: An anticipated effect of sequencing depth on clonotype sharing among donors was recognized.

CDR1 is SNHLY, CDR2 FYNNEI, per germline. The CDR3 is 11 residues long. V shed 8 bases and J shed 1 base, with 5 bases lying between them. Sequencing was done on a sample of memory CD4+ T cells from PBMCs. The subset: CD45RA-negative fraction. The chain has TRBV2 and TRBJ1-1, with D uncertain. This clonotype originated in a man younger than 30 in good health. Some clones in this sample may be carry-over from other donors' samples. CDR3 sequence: CASAGNTEAFF. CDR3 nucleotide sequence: TGTGCCAGCGCGGGGAACACTGAAGCTTTCTTT.